This T cell receptor beta chain emerged from a study of T cells in localized non-small cell lung cancer. Study outcomes and limitations: Measurement of T cell clonality placed uninvolved adjacent lung highest, above the level in tumor. A single tumor region was sequenced, leaving heterogeneity possible. Out of the top 100 tumor clones, a median approximately 50 were seen in adjacent lung. Prolonged overall survival went with higher T cell density in the blood.

This CDR3 comprises 13 residues. Germline values: CDR1 MNHNY, CDR2 SVGAGI (reference sequence). The V and J ends lost 9 bases and 1 base, in that order; junction bases with no gene match: 4. Details on this clone: The antigen is undetermined.

Sequencing used immunoSEQ multiplex PCR; TCRdb keeps in-frame clones, though not all of them. There are about 15,000 clones in the sample; more than 70% occur only once, and approximately 25% lies in the top ten. V gene TRBV6-6 combines with J gene TRBJ1-1; 8 nucleotides line up with TRBD1. Sequencing was performed on peripheral blood mononuclear cells, taken before any cancer treatment. The clonotype comes from a male donor older than 55 with stage II lung adenocarcinoma. This CDR3 reads CASLDRANTEAFF. The CDR3, as DNA: TGTGCCAGTCTGGACAGGGCGAACACTGAAGCTTTCTTT.